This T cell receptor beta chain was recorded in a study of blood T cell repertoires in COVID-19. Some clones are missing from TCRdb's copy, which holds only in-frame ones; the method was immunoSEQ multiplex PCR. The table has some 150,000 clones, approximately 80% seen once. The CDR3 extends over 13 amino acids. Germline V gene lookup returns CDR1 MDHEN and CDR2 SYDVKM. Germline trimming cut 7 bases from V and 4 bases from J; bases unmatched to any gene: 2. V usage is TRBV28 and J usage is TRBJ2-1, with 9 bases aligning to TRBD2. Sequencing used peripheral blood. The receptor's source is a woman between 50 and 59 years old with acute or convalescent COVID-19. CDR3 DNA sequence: TGTGCCAGCACGGCGGGAGGGTACAATGAGCAGTTCTTC. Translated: CASTAGGYNEQFF.